The clone carrying this T cell receptor (beta chain) appeared once. What it binds is not known. The sample comes from a study of cytomegalovirus exposure and HLA in healthy donors. Study background: Of the donors genotyped, a few hundred in all, around 77% fell in the Caucasian-associated ancestry cluster. The study, taken as a whole, reports: Rates of TCR association differed by HLA locus in a later analysis, with DRB1 highest and HLA-C lowest. Cytomegalovirus-associated status was assigned to 150 or so TCR beta chains. Despite most TCR sequences being rare, some public TCRs occurred in many donors.

The V end was cut by 3 bases, the J end by 16 bases, with 16 bases between. The germline gives CDR1 KGHSH, CDR2 LQKENI. This CDR3 is 13 amino acids long. PCR was performed using 60 Vbeta and 13 Jbeta primers. Profiling relied on immunoSEQ multiplex PCR, and the TCRdb table lists in-frame clones only, not all of them. The data show 150,000 to 200,000 clones, with nearly 80% seen just once and about 0.93% held by the top ten. This TCR came from a woman aged 45-59 years in good health and CMV-seropositive. The V and J genes are TRBV18 and TRBJ1-6, with D tentatively TRBD1 (5 bases). Sequences were obtained from PBMCs. This CDR3 reads CASSPSVDNQLHF. CDR3 sequence (DNA): TGTGCCAGCTCACCCTCAGTGGACAACCAACTCCACTTT.